What follows are 13 T cell receptor beta chains derived from one specimen sequenced in a study of blood T cell repertoires in COVID-19. This table comes from immunoSEQ multiplex PCR, and its TCRdb copy is limited to in-frame clones, with some not included. Of almost 250,000 clones in the sample, roughly 90% are singletons; the top ten hold approximately 4.2%. The specimen was PBMCs or T cells enriched from blood (not recorded which). All receptors come from a woman in her thirties who had recovered from COVID-19.

This chain connects TRBV18 to TRBJ1-1, with a weak D call TRBD1 (5 bases). Germline V gene data show CDR1 as KGHSH and CDR2 as LQKENI. The CDR3 runs 14 residues. Between the trimmed V and J ends, which lost 2 bases and 0 bases, there was a span of 7 bases. The DNA for the CDR3 is TGTGCCAGCTCACCAATGGGGCTGAACACTGAAGCTTTCTTT. Protein sequence: CASSPMGLNTEAFF.

The J gene is TRBJ1-1, the V gene TRBV30; perhaps TRBD1 as D (6 bases). Germline V gives CDR1 GTSNPN, CDR2 SVGIG (reference sequence). Trimming cost V 5 bases and J 5 bases, with 18 bases left between them. This CDR3 comprises 14 residues. CDR3 protein: CAWSRGTKWTEAFF. The CDR3 bases are TGTGCCTGGTCCAGGGGAACAAAATGGACTGAAGCTTTCTTT. Full variable domain (outside the CDR3, taken from reference TRBV30 and TRBJ1-1): SQTIHQWPATLVQPVGSPLSLECTVEGTSNPNLYWYRQAAGRGLQLLFYSVGIGQISSEVPQNLSASRPQDRQFILSSKKLLLSDSGFYLCAWSRGTKWTEAFFGQGTRLTVV.

The rearrangement joins TRBV19 to TRBJ2-3; 7 positions match TRBD2. CDR1 and CDR2 (germline): LNHDA, SQIVND (reference sequence). V shed 7 bases and J 4 bases; nucleotides not matched to a gene: 11. The CDR3 consists of 15 residues. The CDR3 DNA reads as TGTGCCAGTAACGACTGGCGGGAGTACTCAGATACGCAGTATTTT. This sequence encodes CASNDWREYSDTQYF.

This chain links TRBV2 with TRBJ1-1; D perhaps matches TRBD1 (6 bases). Germline V gene lookup returns CDR1 SNHLY and CDR2 FYNNEI. The CDR3 spans 13 residues. V dropped 3 bases and J dropped 11 bases, with 16 bases sitting between them. This CDR3 reads CASSEGLFQGAFF. The CDR3 bases are TGTGCCAGCAGTGAGGGGCTCTTCCAGGGGGCTTTCTTT.

This sequence joins TRBV6-2 or TRBV6-3 and TRBJ1-2; D may be TRBD1 (5 bases). The CDR3 covers 14 residues. Germline CDR1 and CDR2: MNHEY and SVGEGT. V dropped 4 bases and J dropped 4 bases, with 13 bases sitting between them. The CDR3 nucleotides read TGTGCCAGCAGTTCCCAGGGCCTCTCCTATGGCTACACCTTC. As protein: CASSSQGLSYGYTF.

The CDR3 sequence is CASSRGQGGGETQYF. The CDR3 DNA reads TGTGCCAGTAGTCGGGGACAGGGAGGGGGAGAGACCCAGTACTTC. The chain combines TRBV19 with TRBJ2-5; 9 bases are shared with TRBD1. J lost 4 bases, V lost 5 bases, and 8 bases had no gene match. This CDR3 region has 15 residues. CDR1 is LNHDA, CDR2 SQIVND, per germline (reference sequence).

The chain is built from TRBV7-2 and TRBJ2-2, with 8 bases that match TRBD2. The germline gives CDR1 SGHTA, CDR2 FQGNSA. The ends lost 5 bases at V and 1 base at J; junction bases unmatched: 0. The CDR3 loop spans 14 amino acids. The CDR3 sequence: CASSSGGNTGELFF. The CDR3 nucleotides are TGTGCCAGCAGCAGCGGGGGGAACACCGGGGAGCTGTTTTTT.

V usage is TRBV6-5 and J usage is TRBJ2-1, with D perhaps matching TRBD2 (5 bases). The V gene's germline CDR1 is MNHEY and CDR2 SVGAGI. The CDR3 runs 14 residues. V gave up 6 bases and J gave up 9 bases, with 18 bases separating them. The DNA of the CDR3 is TGTGCCAGCAGCCCCCTTACTAGTATAGGTGAGCAGTTCTTC. It yields the protein CASSPLTSIGEQFF.

This clone was counted between two and nine times. This rearrangement joins TRBV11-2 to TRBJ1-5; a weak D match, TRBD1 (5 bases). The CDR3 sequence is 13 residues long. The germline V gene encodes CDR1 SGHAT and CDR2 FQNNGV. V lost 4 bases to trimming and J lost 7 bases, with 11 bases between them. The DNA for the CDR3 is TGTGCCAGCAGCTCGCAGGGTAACCAGCCCCAGCATTTT. Encoded protein: CASSSQGNQPQHF. The variable domain in full, completed from reference TRBV11-2 and TRBJ1-5, reads EAGVAQSPRYKIIEKRQSVAFWCNPISGHATLYWYQQILGQGPKLLIQFQNNGVVDDSQLPKDRFSAERLKGVDSTLKIQPAKLEDSAVYLCASSSQGNQPQHFGDGTRLSIL.

The chain recombines TRBV5-1 with TRBJ1-4; 10 positions agree with TRBD1. Germline values: CDR1 SGHRS, CDR2 YFSETQ. The CDR3 has 15 amino acids. The ends lost 4 bases at V and 2 bases at J; junction bases unmatched: 2. The CDR3 nucleotides are TGCGCCAGCAGCCCGGGACAGGGGACTAATGAAAAACTGTTTTTT. Protein sequence: CASSPGQGTNEKLFF.

The CDR3 DNA is TGTGCCTGGAGTGCAGGGGTAAAGCAGCCCCAGCATTTT. This gives the protein CAWSAGVKQPQHF. This chain joins TRBV30 and TRBJ1-5; D possibly corresponds to TRBD1 (6 bases). Germline V gene lookup returns CDR1 GTSNPN and CDR2 SVGIG (reference sequence). V lost 1 base and J lost 7, with 11 bases in between. The CDR3 consists of 13 residues.

Details on this clone: Distinct nucleotide sequences in the sample also encode this CDR3. J is TRBJ2-2 and V is TRBV11-1, with D maybe TRBD1 (6 bases). The length of the CDR3 is 15 residues. The V gene lost 1 base and the J gene lost 2 bases, with 8 bases spanning the gap. Germline CDR1 SGHAT, CDR2 FQDESV (reference sequence). The CDR3, as DNA: TGTGCCAGCAGCTTAGGGACAGTTAACACCGGGGAGCTGTTTTTT. Encoded protein: CASSLGTVNTGELFF.

This clone occurred once. The chain couples TRBV11-2 to TRBJ2-7; 8 bases map to TRBD1. The length of the CDR3 is 15 residues. Per the germline V gene, CDR1 is SGHAT and CDR2 is FQNNGV. Losses at the gene ends were 5 bases for V and 1 base for J; bases not matched to a gene: 7. The CDR3 is CASSLSGQASYEQYF. In DNA form, the CDR3 reads TGTGCCAGCAGCCTTTCGGGACAGGCGTCCTACGAGCAGTACTTC.